The 9 T cell receptor beta chains below come from one sample, sequenced in a study of blood T cells in healthy people across ages. Sample-barcoded 5' priming and a J-beta primer mix drove a second PCR of about 6 to 11 cycles. One entry per CDR3 protein, called by TCRdb with MiXCR from the 5' RACE reads. Among around 1.5 million distinct CDR3 sequences listed, around 59% were seen once. The sample was blood. These receptors originate from a man in his late teens or twenties in good health.

This chain uses TRBV13 with TRBJ2-1; 10 bases map to TRBD2. Germline V gene lookup returns CDR1 PRHDT and CDR2 FYEKMQ (reference sequence). J was trimmed by 10 bases and V by 4 bases; bases with no gene match: 13. The CDR3 length is 16 residues. CDR3 sequence (DNA): TGTGCCAGCAGCTCAAGAAGCGGGACTAGCGTTGGGGAGCAGTTCTTC. As protein: CASSSRSGTSVGEQFF.

This chain connects TRBV4-1 to TRBJ2-1, with D hard to call. From germline, CDR1 is MGHRA and CDR2 YSYEKL. V was cut by 2 bases and J by 7 bases, with 9 bases left in between. The CDR3 loop spans 13 amino acids. The CDR3 DNA is TGCGCCAGCAGCCAACTAGTCCTGAATGAGCAGTTCTTC. Its translation: CASSQLVLNEQFF.

This clonotype was recorded a few times. The J gene is TRBJ2-1, the V gene TRBV20-1; D unresolved. This CDR3 is 15 amino acids long. In germline, CDR1 is DFQATT, CDR2 SNEGSKA (reference sequence). Trimming removed 6 bases at V and 1 base at J, with 16 bases between. The CDR3 sequence: CSATILGPSYNEQFF. The CDR3 DNA reads as TGCAGTGCAACGATACTCGGTCCATCCTACAATGAGCAGTTCTTC.

This clonotype was seen only a few times. The CDR3 DNA reads TGCAGCTCGAGAGGCAGGGGGGACACTGAAGCTTTCTTT. Its protein is CSSRGRGDTEAFF. The J gene is TRBJ1-1, the V gene TRBV29-1; the match to TRBD1 covers 7 bases. The germline CDR1 and CDR2 sequences are SQVTM and ANQGSEA. The length of the CDR3 is 13 residues. V gave up 8 bases and J gave up 3 bases; unmatched junction bases: 9.

This chain connects TRBV3-1 to TRBJ1-1; D gene ambiguous. This CDR3 is built from 15 residues. Germline-derived CDR1 and CDR2 are LGHDT and YNNKEL (reference sequence). Trimming removed 0 bases from V and 4 bases from J, with 12 bases in between. The CDR3: CASSQDVVGITEAFF. CDR3 DNA sequence: TGTGCCAGCAGCCAAGATGTAGTTGGGATCACTGAAGCTTTCTTT.

This clonotype has just a few counts. The chain couples TRBV3-1 to TRBJ2-7; weak D call: TRBD1 (5 bases). This CDR3 spans 14 amino acids. Germline assignment: CDR1 LGHDT and CDR2 YNNKEL (reference sequence). Deletions cut 4 bases from V and 3 bases from J, with 13 bases between. This CDR3 reads CASSPYQGYYEQYF. In DNA form, the CDR3 reads TGTGCCAGCAGCCCCTATCAGGGATACTACGAGCAGTACTTC.

The CDR3 DNA reads TGTGCCAGCAGTTTGATGGGGCAGGGGATGTTTGAGACCCAGTACTTC. This sequence encodes CASSLMGQGMFETQYF. The gene calls are TRBV12-3 or TRBV12-4 and TRBJ2-5; D might be TRBD1 (6 bases). Trimming cost V 3 bases and J 5 bases, with 19 bases left between them. The CDR3 runs 16 residues.

In nucleotides, the CDR3 is TGTGCCAGCAGCACGGGGAGTGATTGGGAGCAGTACTTC. Protein: CASSTGSDWEQYF. V and J are TRBV21-1 and TRBJ2-7; the table's D call TRBD2 went unverified against the DNA. TRBV21-1 is designated a pseudogene. The CDR3 runs to 13 residues.

CDR3 amino acids: CAISESGRGDTDTQYF. The DNA of the CDR3 is TGTGCCATCAGTGAGTCGGGCAGGGGGGACACAGATACGCAGTATTTT. The gene calls are TRBV10-3 and TRBJ2-3, with D possibly TRBD1 on 7 matching bases. CDR1 is ENHRY, CDR2 SYGVKD, per germline. V dropped 0 bases and J dropped 2 bases, with 12 bases sitting between them. There are 16 residues in the CDR3.